Below, 2 T cell receptor beta chains from the same sample are listed, as sequenced in a study of T-cell reconstitution after alpha-beta-depleted transplantation in children. TCRbeta library preparation incorporated unique molecular identifiers. From the PCR reads, TCRdb called clonotypes with MiXCR, one entry per CDR3 protein. This sample has 250,000 to 400,000 distinct CDR3 sequences; approximately 23% occur once, and the top ten carry approximately 11%. Sequencing was performed on PBMCs, mostly from graft donor cells, taken 180 days after TCRalphabeta/CD19-depleted stem cell transplant. These TCRs come from a male patient aged 5 to 17 who had a stem cell transplant for acute lymphoblastic leukemia, so the T cells may come from the graft donor.

This rearrangement joins TRBV6-1 to TRBJ2-3; 11 nucleotides align to TRBD2. The length of the CDR3 is 16 residues. In germline, CDR1 is MNHNS, CDR2 SASEGT. With V trimmed by 6 bases and J by 4 bases, 9 bases remained unmatched. The CDR3 protein is CASRLSGRAVSDTQYF. CDR3 DNA: TGTGCCAGCAGGCTTAGCGGGAGGGCCGTGTCAGATACGCAGTATTTT.

The chain couples TRBV18 to TRBJ2-1; 10 nucleotides agree with TRBD2. The germline V gene has CDR1 KGHSH and CDR2 LQKENI. The J segment lost 5 bases and the V segment lost 0 bases, leaving 1 base of the junction unmatched. CDR3 length: 15 amino acids. The CDR3 spells CASSPPGLADNEQFF. Here the CDR3 DNA reads TGTGCCAGCTCACCACCTGGACTAGCGGACAATGAGCAGTTCTTC.